This TCR beta chain was recovered during a study of cytomegalovirus exposure and HLA in healthy donors. Study overall: About 80 million unique TCRs from HLA-typed donors made up an early data release. Study observations and caveats: Later on, a genetic analysis was performed. It linked a missense variant in DCLRE1C with V- and J-gene trimming of TCR beta. A later analysis showed that HLA-associated TCR beta chains had undergone more clonal expansion than equally common others. In an earlier analysis, most TCR beta V segments were productive about 90% or about 30% of the time.

V lost 6 bases and J lost 7; bases outside the gene matches: 10. The CDR3 covers 15 residues. Germline V gene data show CDR1 as SGHAT and CDR2 as FQDESV (reference sequence). Primers for the PCR totalled 60 Vbeta and 13 Jbeta. Profiling relied on immunoSEQ multiplex PCR, and the TCRdb table lists in-frame clones only, not all of them. The repertoire has hundreds of thousands of clones, under 80% of them found once; the top ten carry 0.2% to 0.25%. With respect to this clone: Antigen specificity is unknown.

The receptor was derived from a girl aged 2-15 years in good health and CMV-seronegative. V usage is TRBV11-1 and J usage is TRBJ2-1, with TRBD2 matching over 9 bases. Sequences were obtained from PBMCs. The DNA of the CDR3 is TGTGCCAGCAGTCCCCCGGGACTAGCTGGGAATGAGCAGTTCTTC. Encoded protein: CASSPPGLAGNEQFF.